The 10 T cell receptor beta chains listed next were all sequenced from one sample in a study of shared T cell receptors in the human thymus. The protocol was immunoSEQ multiplex PCR, while the TCRdb copy is restricted to in-frame clones and leaves out a portion. The table has 500,000 to 750,000 clones, approximately 90% seen once. These data were also filed under a second study, of human thymus T cells.

Material for sequencing was thymocytes. The receptors were sampled from a boy younger than two with a congenital heart defect.

The CDR3 reads CSIQGHLVGLPHPGYTF. For the CDR3, the DNA is TGCAGCATTCAGGGACATCTGGTTGGCTTGCCTCATCCCGGCTACACCTTC. The chain has TRBV29-1 and TRBJ1-2; D possibly corresponds to TRBD1 (6 bases). The CDR3 runs 17 residues. Trimming pared 8 bases from V and 8 bases from J, leaving 33 bases between. The germline gives CDR1 SQVTM, CDR2 ANQGSEA. The whole variable domain, filled in from reference TRBV29-1 and TRBJ1-2, reads SAVISQKPSRDICQRGTSLTIQCQVDSQVTMMFWYRQQPGQSLTLIATANQGSEATYESGFVIDKFPISRPNLTFSTLTVSNMSPEDSSIYLCSIQGHLVGLPHPGYTFGSGTRLTVV.

The chain combines TRBV11-2 with TRBJ2-7, with no clear D. CDR1 and CDR2 (germline): SGHAT, FQNNGV. The germline V and J ends were trimmed by 4 bases and 5 bases, with 18 bases remaining between them. The CDR3 contains 15 residues. CDR3: CASSWVRRQRHEQYF. In nucleotides, the CDR3 is TGTGCCAGCAGCTGGGTCCGGCGGCAGAGGCACGAGCAGTACTTC.

This chain connects TRBV10-1 to TRBJ1-5; D possibly corresponds to TRBD1 (6 bases). CDR3 size: 13 residues. V gave up 11 bases and J gave up 6 bases, with 17 bases separating them. The germline V gene encodes CDR1 WNHNN and CDR2 SYGVQD (reference sequence). This chain's CDR3 is CAGGGGCGQPQHF. In nucleotides, the CDR3 is TGCGCCGGGGGCGGTGGGTGCGGTCAGCCCCAGCATTTT.

The CDR3 spells CASGNRRGEQFF. CDR3 bases: TGTGCCAGCGGAAATCGGAGAGGTGAGCAGTTCTTC. This chain uses TRBV28 with TRBJ2-1; D uncertain. The CDR3 has 12 residues. The germline gives CDR1 MDHEN, CDR2 SYDVKM. The V end lost 8 bases, the J end lost 9 bases, and 14 bases lay between the germline ends.

V is TRBV28 and J is TRBJ1-1; D possibly corresponds to TRBD1 (5 bases). V lost 7 bases and J 3 bases, leaving 15 bases between the germline ends. The germline V gene has CDR1 MDHEN and CDR2 SYDVKM. The CDR3 extends over 14 amino acids. This CDR3 is CASIHPGGDTEAFF. The CDR3 DNA is TGTGCCAGCATCCATCCTGGGGGGGACACTGAAGCTTTCTTT.

The chain carries TRBV5-6 and TRBJ2-7, with D possibly matching TRBD2 (5 bases). This CDR3 has 15 amino acids. Trimming took 0 bases from V and 1 from J, leaving 11 bases between them. Germline V gene sequence: CDR1 SGHDT, CDR2 YYEEEE. The CDR3 spells CASSLGKRSSYEQYF. CDR3 DNA: TGTGCCAGCAGCTTGGGGAAGCGGTCATCCTACGAGCAGTACTTC.

The V call is TRBV7-9, the J call TRBJ2-3; perhaps TRBD2 as D (6 bases). V gave up 2 bases and J gave up 6 bases, with 15 bases separating them. This CDR3 has 15 residues. CDR1 and CDR2 (germline): SEHNR, FQNEAQ (reference sequence). The CDR3 here is CASSLPREYGDTQYF. For the CDR3, the DNA is TGTGCCAGCAGCTTACCTCGGGAGTACGGGGATACGCAGTATTTT.

Here the CDR3 DNA reads TGCAGTGCCCACAGGGACGAGCAGTACTTC. Amino acids: CSAHRDEQYF. The chain carries TRBV20-1 and TRBJ2-5, with D possibly matching TRBD1 (6 bases). The J call is doubtful: the DNA matches TRBJ2-7 better. The CDR3 is 10 residues long. Per the germline V gene, CDR1 is DFQATT and CDR2 is SNEGSKA (reference sequence).

The CDR3 DNA sequence: TGTGCCAGCAGCACGAGAAACTCCACAGATACGCAGTATTTT. This codes for CASSTRNSTDTQYF. The genes are TRBV9 and TRBJ2-3; D not resolved. CDR3 length equals 14 residues. Germline values: CDR1 SGDLS, CDR2 YYNGEE. V lost 4 bases and J lost 2, with 11 bases in between.

This chain connects TRBV4-1 to TRBJ2-1; 7 bases are a match to TRBD2. Germline lookup yields CDR1 MGHRA and CDR2 YSYEKL. This CDR3 comprises 17 residues. V was pared by 4 bases and J by 2 bases, with 11 bases of the junction left unmatched. In DNA, the CDR3 is TGCGCCAGCAGCCCTGGTAGGGCGGGAGTGACCTACAATGAGCAGTTCTTC. The encoded protein is CASSPGRAGVTYNEQFF.